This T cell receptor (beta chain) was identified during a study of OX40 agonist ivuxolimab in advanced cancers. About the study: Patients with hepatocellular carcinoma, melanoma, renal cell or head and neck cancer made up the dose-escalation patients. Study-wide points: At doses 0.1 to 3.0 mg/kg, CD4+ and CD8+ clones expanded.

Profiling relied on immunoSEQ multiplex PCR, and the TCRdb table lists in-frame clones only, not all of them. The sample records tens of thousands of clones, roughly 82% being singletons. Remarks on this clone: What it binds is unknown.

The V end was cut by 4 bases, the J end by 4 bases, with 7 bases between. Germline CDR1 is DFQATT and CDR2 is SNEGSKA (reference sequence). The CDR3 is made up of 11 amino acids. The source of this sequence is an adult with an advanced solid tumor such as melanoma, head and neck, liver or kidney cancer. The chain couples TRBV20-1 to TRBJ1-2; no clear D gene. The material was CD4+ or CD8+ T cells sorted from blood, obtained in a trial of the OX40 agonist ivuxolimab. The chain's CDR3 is CSATQTYGYTF. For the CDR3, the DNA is TGCAGTGCTACCCAGACCTATGGCTACACCTTC.